In this sample, the clone carrying this T cell receptor (beta chain) turned up a few times. Its antigen is currently unknown. Trimming removed 6 bases from V and 2 bases from J; junction bases left unmatched: 7. Germline V gene sequence: CDR1 MNHEY, CDR2 SVGEGT. The CDR3 contains 16 residues. TCRdb reanalysed the 5' RACE reads using MiXCR and keeps one entry per CDR3 protein. Among 550,000 to 700,000 distinct CDR3 sequences listed, 17% were seen once. The data were obtained in a study of T-cell memory formation after mild COVID-19. Study summary: TCR clusters were mostly donor specific. Study-wide points: Certain responding clones were present in pre-infection memory, suggesting participation of cross-reactive memory. Second-wave clones with a day 37 peak had unconfirmed SARS-CoV-2 specificity. Among clones contracting day 15 to 85, CD4/CD8 was balanced, whereas later expanders leaned CD4+.

The material sequenced was PBMCs or a T cell subset sorted from them (not recorded which). The clonotype comes from an adult woman who had mild COVID-19 (a few samples of this study predate the infection). Cell type and time point are not known. The chain uses TRBV6-2 or TRBV6-3 and TRBJ2-7; TRBD2 aligns across 13 bases. The CDR3 loop reads CASSSMGLAGTYEQYF. DNA for the CDR3: TGTGCCAGCAGCTCTATGGGACTAGCGGGAACCTACGAGCAGTACTTC.